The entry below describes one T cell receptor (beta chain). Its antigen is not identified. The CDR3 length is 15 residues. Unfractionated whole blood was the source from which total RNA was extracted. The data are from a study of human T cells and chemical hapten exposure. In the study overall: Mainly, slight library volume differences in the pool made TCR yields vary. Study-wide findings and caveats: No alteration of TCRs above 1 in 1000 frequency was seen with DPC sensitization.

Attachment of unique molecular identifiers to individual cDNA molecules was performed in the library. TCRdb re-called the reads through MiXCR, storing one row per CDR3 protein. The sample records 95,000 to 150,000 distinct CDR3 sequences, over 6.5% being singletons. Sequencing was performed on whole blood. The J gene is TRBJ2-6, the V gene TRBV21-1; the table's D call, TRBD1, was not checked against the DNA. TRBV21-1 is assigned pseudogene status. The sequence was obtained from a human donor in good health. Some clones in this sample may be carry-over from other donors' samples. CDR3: CASLRGQSGANVLTF. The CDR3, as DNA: TGTGCCAGCCTAAGGGGACAGTCTGGGGCCAACGTCCTGACTTTC.